These 26 T cell receptor beta chains originate from one sample sequenced in a study of blood T cell repertoires in COVID-19. Using immunoSEQ multiplex PCR, the repertoire was profiled, and TCRdb retains in-frame clones only, with some absent. The repertoire includes approximately 160,000 clones, 86% of them detected once, and approximately 7% sits in the top ten. The sequenced material came from peripheral blood. The receptors shown here come from a man aged 45-65 years with active or convalescent COVID-19.

This rearrangement joins TRBV10-3 to TRBJ1-1, with D unresolved. Deletions cut 8 bases from V and 1 base from J, with 17 bases between. The CDR3 extends over 15 amino acids. Germline V gene sequence: CDR1 ENHRY, CDR2 SYGVKD. CDR3 sequence reads: CAILEPLRENTEAFF. CDR3 bases: TGTGCCATCCTAGAGCCACTAAGAGAGAACACTGAAGCTTTCTTT.

This chain joins TRBV15 and TRBJ2-1, with 15 bases matching TRBD2. The V segment lost 5 bases and the J segment 5 bases; nucleotides outside the gene matches: 4. Germline CDR1 reads LNHNV; CDR2 reads YYDKDF (reference sequence). The length of the CDR3 is 16 residues. Here the CDR3 DNA reads TGTGCCACCAGCCGGACTAGCGGGAGGGTCCACAATGAGCAGTTCTTC. Translating it yields CATSRTSGRVHNEQFF.

This sequence joins TRBV6-1 and TRBJ1-6; D may be TRBD1 (5 bases). Trimming cost V 3 bases and J 1 base, with 7 bases left between them. The CDR3 is 15 residues long. Germline CDR1 reads MNHNS; CDR2 reads SASEGT. DNA of the CDR3: TGTGCCAGCAGTGATCAGGGTTCCTATAATTCACCCCTCCACTTT. Protein product: CASSDQGSYNSPLHF.

A few counts support this clone. This chain joins TRBV12-3 or TRBV12-4 and TRBJ1-2; tentative D call: TRBD1 (5 bases). Trimming stripped 6 bases from V and 5 bases from J, with 13 bases between. This CDR3 spans 13 amino acids. The CDR3 protein is CASRRGRGYGYTF. CDR3 DNA sequence: TGTGCCAGCAGACGGGGACGGGGGTATGGCTACACCTTC.

This CDR3 is CASRSSGDTGELFF. The CDR3 nucleotides are TGTGCCAGCAGGAGTAGCGGAGATACCGGGGAGCTGTTTTTT. The V and J genes are TRBV6-5 and TRBJ2-2, with D perhaps matching TRBD2 (6 bases). V lost 6 bases and J 5 bases, leaving 13 bases between the germline ends. The CDR3 is made up of 14 amino acids. Per germline, CDR1 MNHEY and CDR2 SVGAGI.

The chain has TRBV12-5 and TRBJ2-7; the D gene is possibly TRBD1 (7 bases). This CDR3 comprises 13 residues. V dropped 8 bases and J dropped 0 bases, with 11 bases sitting between them. CDR1 is LGHNT and CDR2 is FRNRAP in the germline V gene. This CDR3 is CASQGGSSYEQYF. Written as DNA, the CDR3 is TGTGCTAGTCAGGGGGGCAGCTCCTACGAGCAGTACTTC.

V is TRBV27 and J is TRBJ1-5; D is possibly TRBD1 (5 bases). With 6 bases removed from V and 3 bases from J, the gap between germline ends came to 9 bases. Per the germline V gene, CDR1 is MNHEY and CDR2 is SMNVEV (reference sequence). The CDR3 sequence is 13 residues long. The CDR3 DNA follows: TGTGCCAGCAGGGTAGGGGTCAATCAGCCCCAGCATTTT. Translating gives CASRVGVNQPQHF.

CDR3 DNA: TGTGCCAGCAGGGACCCGGGACAGGGGTACACCGGGGAGCTGTTTTTT. This sequence encodes CASRDPGQGYTGELFF. The chain is built from TRBV27 and TRBJ2-2; 10 bases are a match to TRBD1. The germline CDR1 and CDR2 sequences are MNHEY and SMNVEV (reference sequence). The CDR3 has 16 residues. The V gene end was trimmed by 6 bases and the J gene end by 3 bases; junction bases not matched to a gene: 7.

This sequence joins TRBV6-2 or TRBV6-3 and TRBJ2-3, with 8 bases fitting TRBD1. The junction had 11 bases not matched to a gene; V was cut back by 1 base and J by 2 bases. CDR1 and CDR2 from the germline V gene are MNHEY and SVGEGT. The CDR3 covers 18 residues. The CDR3 is CASSYLQSGQAYTDTQYF. In DNA form, the CDR3 reads TGTGCCAGCAGTTACTTACAGTCGGGACAGGCGTACACAGATACGCAGTATTTT.

V gene TRBV7-8 combines with J gene TRBJ2-7, with TRBD1 as a possible D gene (5 bases). Germline CDR1 SGHVS, CDR2 FQNEAQ. With 5 bases removed from V and 3 bases from J, the gap between germline ends came to 14 bases. The CDR3 contains 14 residues. The CDR3 loop reads CASSPRSQGYEQYF. CDR3 nucleotides: TGTGCCAGCAGCCCCCGGAGTCAGGGCTACGAGCAGTACTTC.

This clone was detected only once. The chain links TRBV4-3 to TRBJ1-1; D not resolved. V was cut by 1 base and J by 5 bases, with 11 bases left in between. Germline-derived CDR1 and CDR2 are LGHNA and YSLEER. The CDR3 consists of 14 residues. Here the CDR3 reads CASSQVHRGTEAFF. The CDR3 nucleotides are TGCGCCAGCAGCCAAGTACATCGAGGGACTGAAGCTTTCTTT.

This clone was picked up a small number of times. V is TRBV5-5 and J is TRBJ2-7, with D perhaps matching TRBD2 (6 bases). CDR1 SGHKS and CDR2 YYEKEE come from the germline V gene (reference sequence). The CDR3 runs 17 residues. Trimming removed 4 bases from V and 3 bases from J, with 23 bases in between. The CDR3 reads CASSMTLDYSKDYEQYF. DNA for the CDR3: TGTGCCAGCAGCATGACTCTGGACTATTCTAAAGACTACGAGCAGTACTTC.

This clone has a single count. V and J are TRBV30 and TRBJ1-3; 8 positions agree with TRBD1. The CDR3 totals 14 residues. The V and J ends lost 1 base and 3 bases, in that order; junction bases with no gene match: 2. Germline V gives CDR1 GTSNPN, CDR2 SVGIG (reference sequence). CDR3 sequence: CAWSDRGNGNTIYF. The CDR3 nucleotides read TGTGCCTGGAGTGACAGGGGGAATGGAAACACCATATATTTT.

The table lists this clone with a few counts. This chain connects TRBV5-1 to TRBJ2-5; weak D call: TRBD2 (6 bases). The CDR3 is made up of 15 amino acids. The germline V and J ends were trimmed by 0 bases and 2 bases, with 11 bases remaining between them. Germline CDR1 SGHRS, CDR2 YFSETQ. Here the CDR3 reads CASSLAPSAQETQYF. DNA for the CDR3: TGCGCCAGCAGCTTGGCCCCTAGCGCACAAGAGACCCAGTACTTC.

This chain connects TRBV7-8 to TRBJ1-2, with TRBD1 as a possible D gene (5 bases). This CDR3 contains 14 residues. Trimming stripped 3 bases from V and 4 bases from J, with 12 bases between. Germline V lookup: CDR1 SGHVS, CDR2 FQNEAQ. CDR3 bases: TGTGCCAGCAGCTTCGGCGACAGAGGCTATGGCTACACCTTC. Protein sequence: CASSFGDRGYGYTF.

The chain recombines TRBV5-4 with TRBJ1-4; D is perhaps TRBD1 (6 bases). This CDR3 is built from 17 residues. Per germline, CDR1 SGHNT and CDR2 YYREEE (reference sequence). V lost 6 bases and J lost 8, with 26 bases in between. DNA for the CDR3: TGTGCCAGCAACTCCTTTCATTCACTGGAAAGGGGGGAAAAACTGTTTTTT. Residues: CASNSFHSLERGEKLFF.

This chain joins TRBV7-8 and TRBJ2-7; a weak D match, TRBD2 (6 bases). The CDR3 has 16 residues. The germline CDR1 and CDR2 sequences are SGHVS and FQNEAQ. V was clipped by 0 bases and J by 2 bases, with 14 bases between them. The CDR3 spells CASSLAWTGVTYEQYF. The CDR3 DNA reads as TGTGCCAGCAGCTTAGCGTGGACGGGAGTGACCTACGAGCAGTACTTC.

This chain links TRBV5-1 with TRBJ2-3; 8 bases are a match to TRBD2. With V trimmed by 5 bases and J by 2 bases, 13 bases remained unmatched. Germline CDR1 and CDR2: SGHRS and YFSETQ. The CDR3 is 17 amino acids. The CDR3 region has the DNA TGCGCCAGCAGTTATGGCGCTAGCGGGCAATCCACAGATACGCAGTATTTT. The encoded protein is CASSYGASGQSTDTQYF.

The chain couples TRBV11-2 to TRBJ2-7, with unresolved D. Germline lookup yields CDR1 SGHAT and CDR2 FQNNGV. Between the trimmed V and J ends, which lost 0 bases and 1 base, there was a span of 10 bases. This CDR3 comprises 15 residues. CDR3 loop: CASSLDYTRSYEQYF. The CDR3 DNA follows: TGTGCCAGCAGCTTAGACTATACGCGGTCCTACGAGCAGTACTTC.

The rearrangement uses TRBV10-1 and TRBJ1-2, with TRBD1 as a possible D gene (5 bases). CDR1 and CDR2 from the germline V gene are WNHNN and SYGVQD (reference sequence). Trimming pared 9 bases from V and 6 bases from J, leaving 29 bases between. The CDR3 has 17 residues. CDR3 DNA sequence: TGCGCCAGTCCGATAAAGGCCCCCCCGGGGGGGACCCATGGCTACACCTTC. This gives the protein CASPIKAPPGGTHGYTF.

This clone was observed a single time. The J gene is TRBJ2-7, the V gene TRBV12-1; TRBD2, as called in the table, went unchecked against the DNA. TRBV12-1 is assigned pseudogene status. The CDR3 spans 16 residues. Written as DNA, the CDR3 is TGTGCCAGCAGCCCATGCCCCCTAGCGGCCTCCGTCGAGCAGTACTTC. Protein: CASSPCPLAASVEQYF.

The rearrangement links TRBV7-9 to TRBJ1-1; D gene ambiguous. Germline V gene sequence: CDR1 SEHNR, CDR2 FQNEAQ (reference sequence). Trimming removed 1 base at V and 4 bases at J, with 10 bases between. This CDR3 contains 14 residues. The CDR3 bases are TGTGCCAGCAGCTTAGTAAGAGGTCGCACTGAAGCTTTCTTT. It codes for CASSLVRGRTEAFF.

The genes are TRBV19 and TRBJ1-3, with D unresolved. The CDR3 spans 16 residues. Germline V gene sequence: CDR1 LNHDA, CDR2 SQIVND (reference sequence). V was cut by 5 bases and J by 0 bases, with 14 bases left in between. The CDR3 is CASSVDIPFSGNTIYF. CDR3 in DNA: TGTGCCAGTAGTGTCGACATCCCGTTCTCTGGAAACACCATATATTTT.

The rearrangement uses TRBV18 and TRBJ1-4, with 7 bases aligning to TRBD1. The CDR3 covers 17 residues. V gave up 4 bases and J gave up 0 bases; unmatched junction bases: 8. In germline, CDR1 is KGHSH, CDR2 LQKENI. The CDR3 loop reads CASSLYRGEATNEKLFF. In DNA, the CDR3 is TGTGCCAGCTCACTTTACAGGGGAGAAGCAACTAATGAAAAACTGTTTTTT. The whole variable domain, filled in from reference TRBV18 and TRBJ1-4, reads NAGVMQNPRHLVRRRGQEARLRCSPMKGHSHVYWYRQLPEEGLKFMVYLQKENIIDESGMPKERFSAEFPKEGPSILRIQQVVRGDSAAYFCASSLYRGEATNEKLFFGSGTQLSVL.

The chain combines TRBV29-1 with TRBJ2-7; weak D call: TRBD1 (6 bases). V was cut by 5 bases and J by 3 bases, with 14 bases left in between. The CDR3 length is 13 residues. CDR1 is SQVTM and CDR2 is ANQGSEA in the germline V gene. The CDR3 sequence: CSVKGGVVYEQYF. The CDR3 bases are TGCAGCGTTAAAGGGGGAGTCGTCTACGAGCAGTACTTC.

The CDR3 sequence: CASSLDGGGRNSPLHF. The CDR3 DNA is TGTGCCAGCAGCTTGGATGGAGGTGGACGTAATTCACCCCTCCACTTT. The chain links TRBV5-5 to TRBJ1-6, with D unresolved. CDR1 and CDR2 (germline): SGHKS, YYEKEE (reference sequence). The V end was cut by 0 bases, the J end by 6 bases, with 13 bases between. The CDR3 loop spans 16 amino acids. Supplemented by reference TRBV5-5 and TRBJ1-6, the full variable domain reads DAGVTQSPTHLIKTRGQQVTLRCSPISGHKSVSWYQQVLGQGPQFIFQYYEKEERGRGNFPDRFSARQFPNYSSELNVNALLLGDSALYLCASSLDGGGRNSPLHFGNGTRLTVT.